This paragraph reports one T cell receptor beta chain. No cognate antigen has been identified for it. Per-base quality was not reported, and no clone a single base away is much larger than it. In total, fewer than 750 healthy bone marrow donors made up the cohort. At the time of sampling, every cohort member was nominally healthy, though immune exposures that went unrecorded were likely present. The donor was CMV seronegative and belonged to the group of 350 or so seronegative cohort members. A peripheral blood sample was collected from each donor, and TCR beta sequencing was performed on peripheral blood mononuclear cells. Genomic DNA extraction from the blood cell samples was performed with the Qiagen DNeasy Blood Extraction Kit. The protocol used for the library was the immunoSEQ multiplex PCR assay. For the multiplex PCR, a mixture combining 60 forward primers for TCR Vbeta segments and 13 reverse primers for TCR Jbeta segments was used. A multiplex PCR assay on genomic DNA amplified the CDR3 region of rearranged TCR beta genes. The amplified TCR beta libraries were sequenced on the Illumina HiSeq System as 87-base-pair reads. On the study's bioinformatics: Across the 640 or so repertoires, a later analysis counted tens of millions of unique TCR beta chains, around 10 million of which were shared by at least two donors. To remove PCR and sequencing errors, raw reads were error-corrected and collapsed into unique sequences using a nearest-neighbor algorithm that merged closely related sequences. CDR3 sequences were aligned to IMGT reference sequences to assign V, D and J gene segments. For a sequence to be retained, at least a six-nucleotide match to both a V gene segment and a J gene segment was required. Rearrangements were called productive when the CDR3 lacked stop codons and stayed in frame with V and J; all others were non-productive. CDR3 was defined according to IMGT convention as the region running from the second conserved V-encoded cysteine to the conserved J-encoded phenylalanine. The earlier analysis of 450 to 750 of the donors excluded any sequence lacking an unambiguous match to a single V gene segment. An earlier analysis of 587 of the donors classified V segments as functional when productive rearrangements were above 56.7% and as segregating when the standard deviation between donors was above 5%. To diagnose cytomegalovirus status from the catalog of TCR beta chain sequences, a statistical classification framework was built. A later analysis assigned V and J genes by comparing TCR nucleotide sequences with IMGT/GENE-DB human TR gene sequences. In a later analysis, CDR3 sequences and most-parsimonious VDJ recombination scenarios were assigned using the TCRdist pipeline. In a later analysis, each TCR beta chain was defined by its CDR3 amino acid sequence together with its V-gene family, and reads lacking a unique V-gene family were excluded. As a way to deal with suspected cross-contamination and a sequencing artifact, a later analysis dropped roughly 600 nucleotide sequences that were highly shared and had low generation probability. In a later analysis, a clonal expansion index for each public chain was calculated from normalized within-repertoire ranks of inferred template counts. A later analysis computed generation probabilities with a VDJ recombination model fitted to out-of-frame rearrangements, and checked the results against IGoR. Hypergeometric tests were used in a later analysis to score TCR-TCR, TCR-HLA and TCR-CMV co-occurrence, with a repertoire-size bias correction applied to the TCR pairs. False discovery rates were estimated in a later analysis by permuting HLA or CMV assignments 20 times. In a later analysis, co-occurring TCRs were grouped using DBSCAN, with TCRdist sequence similarity added in when clustering inside HLA-allele-positive subsets. Repertoires with fewer than 30,000 or more than 120,000 public chains were left out of co-occurrence clustering, as were a handful of repertoires with anomalous nucleotide sharing. The table was pulled from immuneACCESS by TCRdb, which kept in-frame rearrangements only. Such tables lose some clones; where checked, under half of the loss comes from unresolved V genes, and the rest has no known cause. The DNA was the basis for D and trimming; V, J and clone size are from that table. Across this sample there are under 150,000 clones, with approximately 80% seen only once. Roughly 1.2% of the sample lies in the top ten.

These data belong to a study of cytomegalovirus exposure and HLA in healthy donors (dated by TCRdb to the late 2010s). A note on the overall study: In an earlier analysis of approximately 640 of the donors, about 270 Gb of sequence data and approximately 120 million unique TCR beta sequences from approximately 180 million T cells were reported. An early release that covered fewer than 750 HLA-typed donors contained around 300 gigabases of sequencing data and 80 million or so unique TCR sequences. The study aimed to test whether cataloging public T cell receptors could reveal signatures of past pathogen exposure. The number of typed donors differed by locus: about 620-640 for A, B, C, DRB1 and DQB1; 522 for DQA1; roughly 600 for DPA1; and approximately 450 for DPB1. A later analysis re-examined previously published TCR beta repertoires from about 700 donors and added high-resolution HLA genotyping to investigate patterns of TCR occurrence. Among the roughly 390 genotyped donors, approximately 77% belonged to the genetic ancestry cluster associated with self-reported Caucasian donors. Donor age, sex, ethnicity and CMV serostatus were collected together with the repertoire data. The study used immunosequencing to profile the T cell repertoires of 670 or so subjects and linked those repertoires to cytomegalovirus serostatus. Roughly 5 DR-DQ haplotypes were treated as single units for association and clustering because of strong linkage in the cohort. Class I and class II HLA loci were covered by the typing at four-digit resolution. To predict cytomegalovirus infection status, the study brought together high-throughput TCR immunosequencing, statistical association of individual TCRs with disease status, and machine learning. Besides the first cohort of hundreds of subjects, a separate validation cohort made up of over 95 different subjects was used. A later genetic analysis used genome-wide SNP genotypes for about 55% of the 666 donors, treating that subset as a discovery cohort. All discovery cohort repertoires had been generated using a single sequencing platform. In the later analysis, no new phenotypic data were used to find candidate immune exposures; instead, reliance was placed on TCR beta sequences and their occurrence across donors. An earlier analysis of around 580 of the donors used high-throughput TCR beta sequencing to judge whether each TCR beta V gene segment behaved as functional or pseudogenic. Among approximately 370 genotyped donors of the cohort, an average of around 220,000 unique TCR beta nucleotide sequences was sequenced per donor, of which about 18% were non-productive.

The CDR3 runs 13 residues from the cysteine to the phenylalanine. CDR3 DNA only is kept here, 39 bases in frame from base 1. Trimming accounts for 2 bases at V and 6 bases at J, while the number of junction bases matched to no gene is 1. Here is what the overall study found, with its caveats: Because HLA typing was missing for some donors at each locus, association tests included only the typed subset. The only immune exposure information available for the cohort was CMV serostatus. Specific HLA alleles were associated with roughly 17,000 TCR beta sequences at a false discovery rate of 0.05 in a later analysis. According to a later analysis, TCR association rates differed among HLA loci, with DRB1 alleles showing the most associated TCRs and HLA-C alleles showing the fewest. Some IMGT-functional V segments, including TRBV6-2 and TRBV6-3, could not be distinguished by the 87-base-pair reads and were therefore excluded. A later genetic analysis associated a missense DCLRE1C variant with V-gene and J-gene trimming of TCR beta chains, and an independent cohort replicated the association. The earlier analysis of approximately 560 of the donors excluded roughly 17 rarely observed V segments, including chromosome 9 orphons, because counts were too low. In an earlier analysis of about 600 of the donors, most TCR beta V segments appeared in productive rearrangements about 90% or about 30% of the time, broadly matching IMGT annotations. Several of the top co-occurrence clusters appeared to be linked to parvovirus B19, influenza, CMV and Epstein-Barr virus, according to a later analysis. Correlated functional status among segregating V segments might be attributable to linkage disequilibrium, but an unknown experimental factor could not be ruled out. In a later analysis, most CMV-associated TCR beta chains were found to appear HLA-restricted, with HLA associations seemingly driven largely by CMV exposure. According to the authors, the approach could potentially be generalized to other disease states and immunological phenotypes. A group of highly shared sequence variants was considered likely to be a technical artifact of the sequencing pipeline. A further reported finding was that TCR beta sequences accurately predicted the HLA-A and HLA-B alleles for most subjects in the first cohort. Across donors, most TCR sequences were observed very rarely, whereas some public TCRs were present in many individuals. Compared with the roughly 700-donor mean, donors in an Asian-associated ancestry cluster had fewer N-insertions in productive TCRs, according to a later genetic analysis. Presence/absence analyses assumed roughly uniform sequencing depth across donors, an assumption that may not hold. In a later analysis, HLA-associated TCR beta chains were found to be more clonally expanded and to have lower generation probabilities than equally common non-associated chains. In both the original and validation cohorts, the classifier was reported to diagnose cytomegalovirus status with high specificity and sensitivity. Assigning TCR associations to individual alleles was difficult when HLA alleles, especially DR and DQ, strongly co-occurred. In vitro tests confirmed that three of the cytomegalovirus-associated TCR beta chains recognize cytomegalovirus antigens. The cohort was sequenced for TCR beta chains only, and without alpha or paired-chain data the features that could be detected were limited. In the study, some 180 TCR beta chains were listed as associated with cytomegalovirus.

This chain joins TRBV23-1 to TRBJ2-1; the junction holds 7 bases that match TRBD1. TRBV23-1 is reported as an ORF; its role is uncertain. Sequenced: PBMCs. The TCR comes from a girl aged 2 to 9 in good health and CMV-seronegative. The DNA is TGCGCCAGCAGTCAAAGACAGGGCAATGAGCAGTTCTTC. Translated, this gives CASSQRQGNEQFF.